One sample yielded the 26 T cell receptor beta chains listed below, sequenced in a study of CD8+CD57+ T cells in acquired aplastic anemia. Genomic DNA served as template for TCR beta VDJ and CDR3 profiling. TCRdb independently ran MiXCR on the reads; one entry per CDR3 protein. This table holds tens of thousands of distinct CDR3 sequences, 60% to 80% found once. Sequencing was done on patients that had shown CD8+CD57+ cell expansion by flow cytometry. The specimen sequenced was sorted CD4+, CD8+, or CD8+CD57+ T cells (not recorded which) from PBMCs. The receptors here all came from a human donor with aplastic anemia.

This clonotype was recorded many times. J is TRBJ2-1 and V is TRBV15; possibly TRBD1 for D (6 bases). This CDR3 is 12 amino acids long. V was shortened by 6 bases and J by 6 bases, with 9 bases between the two germline ends. Germline CDR1 and CDR2: LNHNV and YYDKDF (reference sequence). The CDR3 bases are TGTGCCACCAGGGGGGCCGTCAATGAGCAGTTCTTC. The encoded protein is CATRGAVNEQFF.

V usage is TRBV14 and J usage is TRBJ2-7; 7 positions agree with TRBD1. CDR3 length equals 12 residues. Germline values: CDR1 SGHDN, CDR2 FVKESK. The V gene end was trimmed by 7 bases and the J gene end by 2 bases; junction bases not matched to a gene: 2. CDR3 loop: CASNRGTYEQYF. CDR3 DNA: TGTGCCAGCAACAGGGGAACCTACGAGCAGTACTTC.

The rearrangement uses TRBV10-3 and TRBJ1-6, with 8 bases lining up with TRBD1. CDR1 and CDR2 (germline): ENHRY, SYGVKD. The CDR3 is 15 residues long. With V trimmed by 6 bases and J by 7 bases, 8 bases remained unmatched. Here the CDR3 reads CAIRQQTGDNSPLHF. The CDR3, as DNA: TGTGCCATCAGGCAACAGACAGGGGACAATTCACCCCTCCACTTT.

V and J are TRBV7-2 and TRBJ2-3, with 8 bases identical to TRBD1. The V and J ends lost 4 bases and 8 bases, in that order; junction bases with no gene match: 2. CDR3 length: 12 amino acids. Germline values: CDR1 SGHTA, CDR2 FQGNSA. This chain's CDR3 is CASSWGQATQYF. In nucleotides, the CDR3 is TGTGCCAGCAGCTGGGGACAGGCTACGCAGTATTTT. Complete variable domain (other parts from reference TRBV7-2 and TRBJ2-3): GAGVSQSPSNKVTEKGKDVELRCDPISGHTALYWYRQSLGQGLEFLIYFQGNSAPDKSGLPSDRFSAERTGGSVSTLTIQRTQQEDSAVYLCASSWGQATQYFGPGTRLTVL.

This clonotype has ten or more counts. In DNA, the CDR3 is TGCGCCAGCAGCTTGGGGGGAGTCGGCACTGAAGCTTTCTTT. It translates to CASSLGGVGTEAFF. This chain joins TRBV5-1 and TRBJ1-1; no clear D gene. The CDR3 is 14 residues long. Germline V gene data show CDR1 as SGHRS and CDR2 as YFSETQ. V lost 0 bases, J lost 4 bases, and 10 bases lay in between.

The chain joins TRBV5-4 to TRBJ1-2, with D maybe TRBD1 (6 bases). Deletions cut 0 bases from V and 5 bases from J, with 8 bases between. CDR3 length: 13 amino acids. The germline V gene has CDR1 SGHNT and CDR2 YYREEE (reference sequence). The CDR3 DNA reads as TGTGCCAGCAGCTTGGAGACAGGTTATGGCTACACCTTC. Protein: CASSLETGYGYTF.

V gene TRBV29-1 combines with J gene TRBJ1-1; tentatively, D is TRBD1 (5 bases). This CDR3 comprises 13 residues. Trimming took 6 bases from V and 4 from J, leaving 15 bases between them. Germline CDR1 reads SQVTM; CDR2 reads ANQGSEA. CDR3 residues: CSVRAQGGTEAFF. CDR3 in DNA: TGCAGCGTGAGGGCTCAGGGCGGCACTGAAGCTTTCTTT.

This clonotype was seen ten or more times. The chain recombines TRBV6-4 with TRBJ1-1; the match to TRBD1 covers 11 bases. In germline, CDR1 is MRHNA, CDR2 SNTAGT. Losses at the gene ends were 3 bases for V and 4 bases for J; bases not matched to a gene: 1. The length of the CDR3 is 14 residues. The CDR3 nucleotides are TGTGCCAGCAGTGAAGGGACAGGGGGCACTGAAGCTTTCTTT. Translation: CASSEGTGGTEAFF.

Of note for this clonotype: This sequence may be a read error, since a much larger clone differs from it by one base. The chain uses TRBV4-1 and TRBJ2-3, with D perhaps TRBD1 (5 bases). The J call could be wrong; TRBJ1-5 is a better fit for the DNA end. The CDR3 runs to 12 residues. CDR1 MGHRA and CDR2 YSYEKL come from the germline V gene. CDR3 coding DNA: TGCGCCAGCAGCCAACAGACAGATACGCAGCATTTT. This sequence encodes CASSQQTDTQHF.

The genes are TRBV4-1 and TRBJ1-3; TRBD1 is a possible D gene (6 bases). CDR1 MGHRA and CDR2 YSYEKL come from the germline V gene. V lost 1 base and J 4 bases, leaving 14 bases between the germline ends. The CDR3 runs to 16 residues. CDR3 in DNA: TGCGCCAGCAGCCAAGCCTGGACAGAGCGAGGAAACACCATATATTTT. Its translation is CASSQAWTERGNTIYF.

The rearrangement joins TRBV12-3 or TRBV12-4 to TRBJ1-1; possible D gene TRBD1, 6 bases. CDR3 length equals 11 residues. Trimming took off 8 bases at V and 5 bases at J, with 9 bases between the two ends. DNA for the CDR3: TGTGCCAGCCGAAGGGGGACTGAAGCTTTCTTT. Translation gives CASRRGTEAFF.

The chain links TRBV20-1 to TRBJ2-3, with D perhaps being TRBD1 or TRBD2 (6 bases each). The CDR3 is 13 residues long. The V gene lost 7 bases and the J gene lost 2 bases, with 13 bases spanning the gap. Per the germline V gene, CDR1 is DFQATT and CDR2 is SNEGSKA (reference sequence). The CDR3: CSVTGASTDTQYF. In nucleotides, the CDR3 is TGCAGTGTCACGGGGGCTTCCACAGATACGCAGTATTTT.

The rearrangement joins TRBV10-3 to TRBJ2-5, with D possibly being TRBD1 or TRBD2 (5 bases each). Germline V gives CDR1 ENHRY, CDR2 SYGVKD. The length of the CDR3 is 14 residues. The germline V and J ends were trimmed by 6 bases and 3 bases, with 14 bases remaining between them. This CDR3 is CAIRAGTGKETQYF. CDR3 bases: TGTGCCATCAGAGCCGGGACGGGCAAAGAGACCCAGTACTTC.

The chain is built from TRBV2 and TRBJ1-1, with D unresolved. Per the germline V gene, CDR1 is SNHLY and CDR2 is FYNNEI. The CDR3 sequence is 14 residues long. Trimming pared 7 bases from V and 0 bases from J, leaving 12 bases between. CDR3 protein: CASTLRRMNTEAFF. The CDR3 coding sequence is TGTGCCAGCACCTTACGCCGGATGAACACTGAAGCTTTCTTT.

The chain couples TRBV3-1 to TRBJ2-1; D gene unclear. Trimming cost V 2 bases and J 7 bases, with 6 bases left between them. This CDR3 comprises 12 residues. Germline V gene sequence: CDR1 LGHDT, CDR2 YNNKEL (reference sequence). DNA of the CDR3: TGTGCCAGCAGCCAAAACTGTAATGAGCAGTTCTTC. Amino acid sequence: CASSQNCNEQFF.

The J gene is TRBJ1-2, the V gene TRBV24-1; TRBD1 matches 10 bases. Germline CDR1 is KGHDR and CDR2 is SFDVKD. V shed 4 bases and J 6 bases; nucleotides not matched to a gene: 7. The CDR3 length is 15 residues. CDR3 in amino acids: CATSDPDRGPNGYTF. CDR3 nucleotide sequence: TGTGCCACCAGTGACCCTGACAGGGGGCCTAATGGCTACACCTTC.

This clonotype has just one count. This rearrangement joins TRBV20-1 to TRBJ2-7; D perhaps matches TRBD2 (6 bases). Germline CDR1 DFQATT, CDR2 SNEGSKA (reference sequence). The CDR3 is 12 residues long. V lost 5 bases, J lost 6 bases, and 14 bases lay in between. The CDR3 loop reads CSAGDSFVEQYF. In DNA, the CDR3 is TGCAGTGCTGGGGACTCTTTTGTCGAGCAGTACTTC.

The chain uses TRBV2 and TRBJ2-5, with D possibly matching TRBD1 (6 bases). This CDR3 comprises 11 residues. From germline, CDR1 is SNHLY and CDR2 FYNNEI. V lost 9 bases, J lost 4 bases, and 9 bases lay in between. The CDR3 here is CARGGGETQYF. Written as DNA, the CDR3 is TGTGCCAGAGGGGGTGGAGAGACCCAGTACTTC.

The V gene is TRBV2, the J gene TRBJ2-7; D is unclear. Trimming cost V 6 bases and J 5 bases, with 11 bases left between them. This CDR3 has 12 residues. Per germline, CDR1 SNHLY and CDR2 FYNNEI. The CDR3 sequence is CASRGDRDEQYF. The CDR3 DNA reads TGTGCCAGCAGAGGAGATCGGGACGAGCAGTACTTC. Full variable domain (remainder filled in from reference TRBV2 and TRBJ2-7): EPEVTQTPSHQVTQMGQEVILRCVPISNHLYFYWYRQILGQKVEFLVSFYNNEISEKSEIFDDQFSVERPDGSNFTLKIRSTKLEDSAMYFCASRGDRDEQYFGPGTRLTVT.

The V and J genes are TRBV7-8 and TRBJ1-6, with D tentatively TRBD1 (6 bases). The V and J ends lost 5 bases and 0 bases respectively, with 8 bases between them. The germline CDR1 and CDR2 sequences are SGHVS and FQNEAQ. The CDR3 spans 15 residues. The CDR3: CASSLRGSYNSPLHF. CDR3 coding DNA: TGTGCCAGCAGCCTCAGGGGCTCCTATAATTCACCCCTCCACTTT.

The V and J genes are TRBV2 and TRBJ2-7, with D possibly being TRBD1 (6 bases). CDR1 and CDR2 (germline): SNHLY, FYNNEI. The CDR3 has 11 residues. V lost 8 bases, J lost 3 bases, and 8 bases lay in between. The CDR3 region is CASEGGYEQYF. The CDR3 nucleotides read TGTGCCAGCGAAGGGGGCTACGAGCAGTACTTC.

In the case of this clonotype: A read error is possible here, since a much larger clone lies one base away. The chain couples TRBV4-1 to TRBJ1-4; D perhaps matches TRBD1 (6 bases). CDR3 length: 14 residues. Germline V CDR1 and CDR2: MGHRA, YSYEKL. The CDR3 DNA sequence: TGCGCCAGCAGCTTTAGACAGGAGAATGAAAGACTGTTTTTT. Amino acid sequence: CASSFRQENERLFF.

This sequence joins TRBV19 and TRBJ2-1, with 9 bases fitting TRBD1. The CDR3 has 14 residues. V was clipped by 7 bases and J by 9 bases; unmatched bases: 10. Germline V gives CDR1 LNHDA, CDR2 SQIVND (reference sequence). The CDR3 nucleotides are TGTGCCAGTACCAAGCGGGACAGGGTGGGTGAGCAGTTCTTC. Its translation: CASTKRDRVGEQFF.

The chain combines TRBV28 with TRBJ1-4; 12 nucleotides line up with TRBD1. The germline V gene has CDR1 MDHEN and CDR2 SYDVKM. This CDR3 spans 18 amino acids. The junction had 7 bases not matched to a gene; V was cut back by 4 bases and J by 1 base. CDR3 sequence (DNA): TGTGCCAGCAGTTCAAGGGGACAGGGGGCAGAAACTAATGAAAAACTGTTTTTT. This encodes CASSSRGQGAETNEKLFF.

The gene calls are TRBV7-8 and TRBJ1-1; perhaps TRBD1 as D (5 bases). Trimming removed 7 bases at V and 0 bases at J, with 15 bases between. The length of the CDR3 is 15 residues. CDR1 SGHVS and CDR2 FQNEAQ come from the germline V gene. CDR3 bases: TGTGCCAGCACCCCAGGGTTTGAGGTGAACACTGAAGCTTTCTTT. It yields the protein CASTPGFEVNTEAFF.

Notes on this clonotype: One end of the junction is discordant with germline, which a read error may explain. V is TRBV10-1 and J is TRBJ2-1, with 8 bases that match TRBD1. Germline V CDR1 and CDR2: WNHNN, SYGVQD (reference sequence). The CDR3 contains 12 residues. CDR3 sequence: CASISDRERRNF. CDR3 DNA: TGCGCCAGCATTTCGGACAGGGAAAGGCGCAATTTC.